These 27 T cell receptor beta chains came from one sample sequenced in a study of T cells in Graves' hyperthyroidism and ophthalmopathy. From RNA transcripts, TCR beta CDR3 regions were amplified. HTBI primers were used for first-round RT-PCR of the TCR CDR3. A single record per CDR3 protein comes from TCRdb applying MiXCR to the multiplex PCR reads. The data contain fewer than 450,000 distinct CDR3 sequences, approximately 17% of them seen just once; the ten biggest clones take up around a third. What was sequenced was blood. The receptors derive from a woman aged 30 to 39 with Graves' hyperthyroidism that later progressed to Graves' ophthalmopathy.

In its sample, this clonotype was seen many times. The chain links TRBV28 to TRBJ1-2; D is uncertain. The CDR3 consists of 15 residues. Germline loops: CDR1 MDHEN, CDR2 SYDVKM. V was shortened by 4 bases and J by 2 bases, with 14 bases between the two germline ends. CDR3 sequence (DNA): TGTGCCAGCAGTTCCCCCGGTGGGAGAAACTATGGCTACACCTTC. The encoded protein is CASSSPGGRNYGYTF.

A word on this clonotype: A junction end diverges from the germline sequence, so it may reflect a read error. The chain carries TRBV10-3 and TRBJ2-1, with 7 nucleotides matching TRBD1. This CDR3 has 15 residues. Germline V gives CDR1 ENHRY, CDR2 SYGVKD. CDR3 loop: CAINEGARVAGEQFF. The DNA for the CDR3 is TGTGCCATCAATGAGGGGGCCCGGGTTGCGGGTGAGCAGTTCTTC.

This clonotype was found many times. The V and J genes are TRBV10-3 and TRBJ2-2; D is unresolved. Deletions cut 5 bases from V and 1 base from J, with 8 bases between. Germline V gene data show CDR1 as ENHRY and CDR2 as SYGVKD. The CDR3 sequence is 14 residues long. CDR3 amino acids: CAISLSGNTGELFF. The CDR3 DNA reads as TGTGCCATCAGTCTTAGTGGGAACACCGGGGAGCTGTTTTTT.

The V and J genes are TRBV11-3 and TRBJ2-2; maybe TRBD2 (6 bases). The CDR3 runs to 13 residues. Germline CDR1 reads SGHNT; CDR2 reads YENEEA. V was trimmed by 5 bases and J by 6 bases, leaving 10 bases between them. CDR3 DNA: TGTGCCAGCAGCGCTCGCGGGGCCGGGGAGCTGTTTTTT. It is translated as CASSARGAGELFF. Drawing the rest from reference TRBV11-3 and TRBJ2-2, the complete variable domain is EAGVVQSPRYKIIEKKQPVAFWCNPISGHNTLYWYLQNLGQGPELLIRYENEEAVDDSQLPKDRFSAERLKGVDSTLKIQPAELGDSAVYLCASSARGAGELFFGEGSRLTVL.

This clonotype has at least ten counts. The CDR3 nucleotides are TGTGCCAGCAGCCAAGGACAGGGGTTCGAGCAGTACTTC. Its protein product is CASSQGQGFEQYF. The V and J genes are TRBV11-2 and TRBJ2-7; TRBD1 agrees at 9 bases. With V trimmed by 5 bases and J by 6 bases, 5 bases remained unmatched. Germline V gives CDR1 SGHAT, CDR2 FQNNGV. The length of the CDR3 is 13 residues.

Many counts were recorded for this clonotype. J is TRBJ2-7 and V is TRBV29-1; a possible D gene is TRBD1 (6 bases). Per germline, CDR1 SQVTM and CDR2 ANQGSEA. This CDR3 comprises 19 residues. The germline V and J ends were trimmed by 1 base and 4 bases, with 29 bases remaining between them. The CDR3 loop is CSVEGPASSGGRTGYEQYF. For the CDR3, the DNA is TGCAGCGTTGAAGGCCCCGCTTCTTCTGGGGGCAGAACTGGGTACGAGCAGTACTTC.

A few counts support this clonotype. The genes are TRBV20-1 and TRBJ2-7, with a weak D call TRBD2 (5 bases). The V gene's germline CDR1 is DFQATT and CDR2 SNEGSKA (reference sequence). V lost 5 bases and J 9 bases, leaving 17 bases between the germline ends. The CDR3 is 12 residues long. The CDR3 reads CSAFRTREGQYF. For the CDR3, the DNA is TGCAGTGCTTTCCGGACGCGAGAGGGGCAGTACTTC.

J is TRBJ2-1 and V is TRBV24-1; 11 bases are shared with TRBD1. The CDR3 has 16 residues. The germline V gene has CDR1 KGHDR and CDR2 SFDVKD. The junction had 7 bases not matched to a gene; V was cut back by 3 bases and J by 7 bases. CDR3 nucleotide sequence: TGTGCCACCAGTGATCCCGGGACAGGGGGTTTGAATGAGCAGTTCTTC. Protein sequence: CATSDPGTGGLNEQFF.

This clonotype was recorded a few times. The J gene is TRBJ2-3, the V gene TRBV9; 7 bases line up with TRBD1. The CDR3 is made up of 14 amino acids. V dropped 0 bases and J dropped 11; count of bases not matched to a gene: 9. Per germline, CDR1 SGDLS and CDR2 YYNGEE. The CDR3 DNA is TGTGCCAGCAGCGTAGCTTCCCAAAGGACAGGGCAGTATTTT. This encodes CASSVASQRTGQYF.

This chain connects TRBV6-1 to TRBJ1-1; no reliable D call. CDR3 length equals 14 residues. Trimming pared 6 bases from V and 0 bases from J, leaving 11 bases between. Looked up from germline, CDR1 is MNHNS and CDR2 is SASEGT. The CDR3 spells CASRKGQMNTEAFF. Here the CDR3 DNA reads TGTGCCAGCAGGAAGGGCCAAATGAACACTGAAGCTTTCTTT.

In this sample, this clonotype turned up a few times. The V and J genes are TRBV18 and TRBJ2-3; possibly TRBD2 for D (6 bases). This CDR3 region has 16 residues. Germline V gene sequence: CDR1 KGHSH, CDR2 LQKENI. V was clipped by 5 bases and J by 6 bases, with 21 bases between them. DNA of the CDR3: TGTGCCAGCTCAGCTAGCGTAACTACCCCCTTCGATACGCAGTATTTT. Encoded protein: CASSASVTTPFDTQYF. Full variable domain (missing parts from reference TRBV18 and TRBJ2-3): NAGVMQNPRHLVRRRGQEARLRCSPMKGHSHVYWYRQLPEEGLKFMVYLQKENIIDESGMPKERFSAEFPKEGPSILRIQQVVRGDSAAYFCASSASVTTPFDTQYFGPGTRLTVL.

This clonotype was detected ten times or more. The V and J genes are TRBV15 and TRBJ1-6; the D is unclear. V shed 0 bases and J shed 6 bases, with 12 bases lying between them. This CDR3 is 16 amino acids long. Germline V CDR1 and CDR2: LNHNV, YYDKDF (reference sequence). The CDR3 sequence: CATSRDSVDLNSPLHF. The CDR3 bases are TGTGCCACCAGCAGAGACTCCGTGGATCTTAATTCACCCCTCCACTTT.

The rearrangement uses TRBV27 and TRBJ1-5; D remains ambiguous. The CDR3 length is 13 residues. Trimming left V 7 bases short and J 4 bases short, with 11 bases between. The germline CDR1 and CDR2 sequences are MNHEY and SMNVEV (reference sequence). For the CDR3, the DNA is TGTGCCAGCAATTTTTCCCCTAATCAGCCCCAGCATTTT. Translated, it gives CASNFSPNQPQHF.

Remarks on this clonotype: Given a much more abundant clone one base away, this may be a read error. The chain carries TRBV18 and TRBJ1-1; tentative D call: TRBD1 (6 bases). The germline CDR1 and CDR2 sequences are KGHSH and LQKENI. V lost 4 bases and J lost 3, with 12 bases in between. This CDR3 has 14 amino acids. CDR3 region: CASSQQGQDTEAFF. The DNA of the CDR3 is TGTGCCAGCTCACAACAGGGCCAGGACACTGAAGCTTTCTTT.

The CDR3 sequence is CASSLDRGFGSGEKLFF. CDR3 in DNA: TGTGCCAGCAGCTTAGACAGGGGGTTCGGGTCAGGAGAAAAACTGTTTTTT. The rearrangement uses TRBV7-2 and TRBJ1-4; 8 bases line up with TRBD1. The junction had 12 bases not matched to a gene; V was cut back by 1 base and J by 8 bases. Germline V lookup: CDR1 SGHTA, CDR2 FQGNSA. The CDR3 runs 17 residues.

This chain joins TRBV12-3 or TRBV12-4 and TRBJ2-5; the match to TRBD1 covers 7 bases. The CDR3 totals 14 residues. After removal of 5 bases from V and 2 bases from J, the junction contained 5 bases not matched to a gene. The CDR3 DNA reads TGTGCCAGCAGTCCCACAGGGGAGCAAGAGACCCAGTACTTC. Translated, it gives CASSPTGEQETQYF.

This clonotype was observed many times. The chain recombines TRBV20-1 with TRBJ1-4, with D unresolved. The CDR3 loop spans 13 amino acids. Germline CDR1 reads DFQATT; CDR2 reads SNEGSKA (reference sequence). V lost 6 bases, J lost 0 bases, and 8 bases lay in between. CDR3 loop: CSARLATNEKLFF. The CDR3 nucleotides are TGCAGTGCCCGACTTGCAACTAATGAAAAACTGTTTTTT.

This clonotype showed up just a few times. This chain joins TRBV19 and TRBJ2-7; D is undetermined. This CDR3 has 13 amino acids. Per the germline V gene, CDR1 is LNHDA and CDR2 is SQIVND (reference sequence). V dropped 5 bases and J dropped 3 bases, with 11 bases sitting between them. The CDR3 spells CASSAMGIYEQYF. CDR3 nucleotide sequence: TGTGCCAGTAGTGCGATGGGTATCTACGAGCAGTACTTC.

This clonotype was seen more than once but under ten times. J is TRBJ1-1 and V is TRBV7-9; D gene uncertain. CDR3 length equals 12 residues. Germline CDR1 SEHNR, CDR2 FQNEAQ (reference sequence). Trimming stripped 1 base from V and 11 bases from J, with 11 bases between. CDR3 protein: CASSLELGSAFF. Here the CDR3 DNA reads TGTGCCAGCAGCTTAGAGCTGGGAAGCGCTTTCTTT.

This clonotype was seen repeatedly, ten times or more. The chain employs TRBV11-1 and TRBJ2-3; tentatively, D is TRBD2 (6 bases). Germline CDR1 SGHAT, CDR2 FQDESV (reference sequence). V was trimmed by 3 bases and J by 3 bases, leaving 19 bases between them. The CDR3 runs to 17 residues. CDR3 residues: CASSFLPGRERTDTQYF. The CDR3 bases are TGTGCCAGCAGCTTCCTACCGGGACGGGAGAGAACAGATACGCAGTATTTT.

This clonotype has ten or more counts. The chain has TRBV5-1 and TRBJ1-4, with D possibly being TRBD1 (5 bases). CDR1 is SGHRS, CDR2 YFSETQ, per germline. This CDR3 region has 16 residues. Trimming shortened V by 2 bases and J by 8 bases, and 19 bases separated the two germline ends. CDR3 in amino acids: CASSFYRAGKDEKLFF. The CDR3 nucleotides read TGCGCCAGCAGCTTCTATCGGGCAGGGAAGGACGAAAAACTGTTTTTT.

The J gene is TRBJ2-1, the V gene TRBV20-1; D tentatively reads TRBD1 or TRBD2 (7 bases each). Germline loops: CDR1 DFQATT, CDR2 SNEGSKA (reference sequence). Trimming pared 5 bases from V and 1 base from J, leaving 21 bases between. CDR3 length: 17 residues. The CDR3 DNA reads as TGCAGTGCTCAGGGGGGGATAGGGAGCACTTCCTACAATGAGCAGTTCTTC. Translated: CSAQGGIGSTSYNEQFF.

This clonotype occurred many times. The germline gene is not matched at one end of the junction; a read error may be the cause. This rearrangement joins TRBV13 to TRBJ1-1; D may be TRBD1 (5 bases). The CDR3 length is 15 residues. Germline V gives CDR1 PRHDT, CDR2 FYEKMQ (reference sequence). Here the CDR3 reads CASSIGARGSTEAFF. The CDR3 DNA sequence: TGTGCCAGCAGCATAGGAGCTCGGGGCAGCACTGAAGCTTTCTTT. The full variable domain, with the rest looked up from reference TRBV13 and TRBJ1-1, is AAGVIQSPRHLIKEKRETATLKCYPIPRHDTVYWYQQGPGQDPQFLISFYEKMQSDKGSIPDRFSAQQFSDYHSELNMSSLELGDSALYFCASSIGARGSTEAFFGQGTRLTVV.

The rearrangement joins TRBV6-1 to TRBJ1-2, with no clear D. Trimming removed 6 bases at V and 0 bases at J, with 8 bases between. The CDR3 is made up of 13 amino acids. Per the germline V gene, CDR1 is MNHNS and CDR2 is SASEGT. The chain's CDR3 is CASRPSANYGYTF. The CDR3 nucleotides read TGTGCCAGCAGACCCAGTGCTAACTATGGCTACACCTTC.

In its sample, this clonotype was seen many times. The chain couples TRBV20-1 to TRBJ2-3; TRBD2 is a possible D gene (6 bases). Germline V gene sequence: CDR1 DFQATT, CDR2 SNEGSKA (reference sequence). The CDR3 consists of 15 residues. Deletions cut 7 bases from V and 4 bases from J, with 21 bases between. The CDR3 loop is CSGARVGSFSDTQYF. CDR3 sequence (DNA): TGCAGTGGGGCGCGGGTCGGGAGTTTCTCAGATACGCAGTATTTT.

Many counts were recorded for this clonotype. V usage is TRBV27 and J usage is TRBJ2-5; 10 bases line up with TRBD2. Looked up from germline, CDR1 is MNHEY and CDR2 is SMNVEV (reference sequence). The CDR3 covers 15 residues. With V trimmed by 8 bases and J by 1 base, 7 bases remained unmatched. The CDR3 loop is CASHRTSGFQETQYF. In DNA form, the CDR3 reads TGTGCCAGCCATAGGACTAGCGGATTCCAAGAGACCCAGTACTTC.

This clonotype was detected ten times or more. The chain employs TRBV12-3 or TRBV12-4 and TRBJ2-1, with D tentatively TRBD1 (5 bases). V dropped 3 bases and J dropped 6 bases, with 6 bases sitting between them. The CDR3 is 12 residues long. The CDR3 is CASSFGANEQFF. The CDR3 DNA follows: TGTGCCAGCAGTTTTGGGGCCAATGAGCAGTTCTTC.